The entry that follows covers one T cell receptor beta chain sequence. The data were taken from a study of OX40 agonist ivuxolimab in advanced cancers. For the study at large: Patients received the agonistic anti-OX40 (CD134) antibody ivuxolimab.

V was cut by 0 bases and J by 6 bases, with 17 bases left in between. The germline V gene has CDR1 SGDLS and CDR2 YYNGEE. This CDR3 is 16 amino acids long. Generated by immunoSEQ multiplex PCR, the TCRdb table keeps only in-frame clones and is missing some. Of 12,000 to 15,000 clones listed, roughly nine tenths are singletons. This receptor was obtained from an adult with an advanced solid tumor such as melanoma, head and neck, liver or kidney cancer. This sequence joins TRBV9 and TRBJ2-3; a weak D match, TRBD2 (6 bases). The sequencing here drew on CD4+ or CD8+ T cells sorted from blood, taken in a trial of the OX40 agonist ivuxolimab. The CDR3 reads CASSVGPAEEGDTQYF. The CDR3, as DNA: TGTGCCAGCAGCGTAGGGCCAGCGGAGGAGGGGGATACGCAGTATTTT.